The 14 T cell receptor beta chains below come from one sample, sequenced in a study of T cell clonality in common variable immunodeficiency. Assay used: immunoSEQ multiplex PCR; TCRdb lists only in-frame clones, some missing. This repertoire holds more than 30,000 clones, and none appear only once. Sequencing input: peripheral blood mononuclear cells. The receptors shown here come from a person aged 18-70 years in good health.

This clone has a count of ten or more. The CDR3 extends 3 residues past the end of the read, so its final part is completed from the germline J gene. This rearrangement joins TRBV30 to TRBJ1-1; 9 bases agree with TRBD1. The V segment lost 2 bases and the J segment 4 bases; nucleotides outside the gene matches: 2. From germline, CDR1 is GTSNPN and CDR2 SVGIG (reference sequence). The CDR3 is 13 residues long. CDR3 loop: CAWSPTGGTEAFF. The CDR3 bases that were read are TGTGCCTGGAGTCCGACAGGGGGCACTGAA. The whole variable domain, filled in from reference TRBV30 and TRBJ1-1, reads SQTIHQWPATLVQPVGSPLSLECTVEGTSNPNLYWYRQAAGRGLQLLFYSVGIGQISSEVPQNLSASRPQDRQFILSSKKLLLSDSGFYLCAWSPTGGTEAFFGQGTRLTVV.

In this sample, this clone turned up many times. The read ends 3 residues early relative to the CDR3; the germline J gene fills the gap. V is TRBV18 and J is TRBJ1-1; possible D gene TRBD1, 5 bases. Trimming cost V 1 base and J 3 bases, with 6 bases left between them. The length of the CDR3 is 13 residues. Germline-derived CDR1 and CDR2 are KGHSH and LQKENI. Incomplete CDR3 DNA: TGTGCCAGCTCACCACTAGGGGACACTGAA. Protein sequence: CASSPLGDTE. The whole CDR3 sequence is CASSPLGDTEAFF.

This clone has at least ten counts. The DNA ends 3 residues before the CDR3 does, and the rest of the CDR3 is filled in from the germline J gene. The rearrangement uses TRBV20-1 and TRBJ2-1; the match to TRBD2 covers 9 bases. V lost 2 bases, J lost 9 bases, and 14 bases stayed unmatched. Germline CDR1 and CDR2: DFQATT and SNEGSKA (reference sequence). The CDR3 length is 16 residues. The CDR3 is CSARISGGRAFSEQFF. CDR3 bases read: TGCAGTGCTAGAATTTCTGGCGGGAGGGCATTCAGTGAG.

Comments on this clone: The CDR3 extends 3 residues past the end of the read, so its final part is completed from the germline J gene. This chain connects TRBV19 to TRBJ1-6; 7 bases agree with TRBD1. CDR1 and CDR2 from the germline V gene are LNHDA and SQIVND (reference sequence). CDR3 length equals 16 residues. V shed 6 bases, J shed 7 bases, and the junction held 12 bases outside the gene matches. The part of the CDR3 DNA that was read is TGTGCCAGTAGGCAGACCGGGACAGCGAGAAATTCACCC. Translation: CASRQTGTARNSP. The CDR3 reads in full as CASRQTGTARNSPLHF.

This clone was seen repeatedly, ten times or more. Sequencing ends 3 residues short of the CDR3 end; the germline J gene provides the rest. V is TRBV30 and J is TRBJ1-4; D gene uncertain. V lost 5 bases and J 0 bases, leaving 7 bases between the germline ends. Germline CDR1 reads GTSNPN; CDR2 reads SVGIG (reference sequence). The CDR3 is 13 amino acids. This chain's CDR3 is CAWEVATNEKLFF. The sequenced part of the CDR3 DNA is TGTGCCTGGGAGGTTGCAACTAATGAAAAA.

This clone occurred a few times. The read stops 3 residues short of the end of the CDR3; the missing end is completed from the germline J gene. The chain is built from TRBV20-1 and TRBJ2-7, with D perhaps TRBD1 (6 bases). Germline V gene lookup returns CDR1 DFQATT and CDR2 SNEGSKA (reference sequence). The ends were cut back, 7 bases at V and 5 bases at J, with 15 bases in the middle. The CDR3 length is 12 residues. The CDR3 bases that were read are TGCAGTGTCCAGGGGCGCTCGGACGAG. It is translated as CSVQGRSDE. Given in full, the CDR3 is CSVQGRSDEQYF.

This clone was detected ten times or more. The CDR3 end lies 3 residues beyond the end of the read and is filled in from the germline J gene. The chain links TRBV11-2 to TRBJ2-7; D gene ambiguous. CDR1 and CDR2 (germline): SGHAT, FQNNGV. The CDR3 is 13 amino acids. Trimming cost V 2 bases and J 2 bases, with 7 bases left between them. CDR3 amino acids: CASSLNGPYEQYF. The sequenced CDR3 bases are TGTGCCAGCAGCTTAAATGGGCCCTACGAG.

This clone was observed a few times. The read ends 3 residues early relative to the CDR3; the germline J gene fills the gap. The chain couples TRBV30 to TRBJ1-1; D gene unclear. Germline V gives CDR1 GTSNPN, CDR2 SVGIG (reference sequence). This CDR3 is 12 amino acids long. The covered CDR3 bases are TGTGCCTGGAAGTCCGGTGGTGAAAAA. Protein: CAWKSGGEK. The full CDR3 sequence reads CAWKSGGEKAFF.

This clone was detected ten times or more. The read comes to an end 3 residues before the CDR3 does, leaving the germline J gene to fill in the end. This chain links TRBV5-6 with TRBJ2-7, with D possibly matching TRBD1 (5 bases). The ends were cut back, 0 bases at V and 3 bases at J, with 7 bases in the middle. The length of the CDR3 is 13 residues. In germline, CDR1 is SGHDT, CDR2 YYEEEE. Incomplete CDR3 DNA: TGTGCCAGCAGCTTGGTTGACAGCTACGAG. Residues: CASSLVDSYE. The complete CDR3 reads CASSLVDSYEQYF.

There are many counts of this clone. The missing CDR3 end, 3 residues past where the read stops, is filled in from the germline J gene. The chain carries TRBV19 and TRBJ2-3; D perhaps matches TRBD2 (7 bases). V dropped 3 bases and J dropped 1 base, with 11 bases sitting between them. From germline, CDR1 is LNHDA and CDR2 SQIVND (reference sequence). The CDR3 runs to 15 residues. CDR3 DNA, as far as it was read: TGTGCCAGTAGTATGGGGGCGGGGGGCACAGATACG. It encodes CASSMGAGGTDT. The full-length CDR3 reads as CASSMGAGGTDTQYF.

Many counts were recorded for this clone. CDR3 protein: CASRTGNEQFF. The sequenced part of the CDR3 DNA is TGTGCCAGTAGGACTGGGAATGAG. V usage is TRBV19 and J usage is TRBJ2-1, with D uncertain. The observed sequence ends 3 residues before the CDR3 terminus, with the missing tail filled in from the germline J gene. Deletions cut 6 bases from V and 7 bases from J, with 7 bases between. Germline CDR1 reads LNHDA; CDR2 reads SQIVND (reference sequence). This CDR3 comprises 11 residues.

This clone was found many times. The read halts 3 residues ahead of the CDR3 end, with the missing end drawn from the germline J gene. The rearrangement links TRBV7-2 to TRBJ2-1, with D tentatively TRBD1 (5 bases). Germline V lookup: CDR1 SGHTA, CDR2 FQGNSA. The CDR3 runs 14 residues. V lost 4 bases and J lost 8, with 15 bases in between. Incomplete CDR3 DNA: TGTGCCAGCAGCTCGCCTCAGGGAAGTTATGAG. This gives the protein CASSSPQGSYE. The entire CDR3 protein reads CASSSPQGSYEQFF. Full variable domain (rest looked up from reference TRBV7-2 and TRBJ2-1): GAGVSQSPSNKVTEKGKDVELRCDPISGHTALYWYRQSLGQGLEFLIYFQGNSAPDKSGLPSDRFSAERTGGSVSTLTIQRTQQEDSAVYLCASSSPQGSYEQFFGPGTRLTVL.

The table lists this clone with many counts. The observed sequence ends 3 residues before the CDR3 terminus, with the missing tail filled in from the germline J gene. The chain links TRBV19 to TRBJ2-1; 13 bases line up with TRBD2. The CDR3 covers 15 residues. J lost 9 bases, V lost 3 bases, and 5 bases had no gene match. The germline V gene encodes CDR1 LNHDA and CDR2 SQIVND (reference sequence). The CDR3 here is CASSMGTSGITEQFF. Incomplete CDR3 DNA: TGTGCCAGTAGTATGGGGACTAGCGGGATCACTGAG.

This clone has more than one count but fewer than ten. The CDR3 end lies 3 residues beyond the end of the read and is filled in from the germline J gene. This chain connects TRBV2 to TRBJ2-1; tentative D call: TRBD1 (6 bases). Germline V gene lookup returns CDR1 SNHLY and CDR2 FYNNEI. CDR3 length: 14 amino acids. V dropped 5 bases and J dropped 7 bases, with 15 bases sitting between them. The sequenced part of the CDR3 DNA is TGTGCCAGCAGTACAGGGTTGGGGACAAATGAG. It yields the protein CASSTGLGTNE. The whole CDR3 is CASSTGLGTNEQFF.